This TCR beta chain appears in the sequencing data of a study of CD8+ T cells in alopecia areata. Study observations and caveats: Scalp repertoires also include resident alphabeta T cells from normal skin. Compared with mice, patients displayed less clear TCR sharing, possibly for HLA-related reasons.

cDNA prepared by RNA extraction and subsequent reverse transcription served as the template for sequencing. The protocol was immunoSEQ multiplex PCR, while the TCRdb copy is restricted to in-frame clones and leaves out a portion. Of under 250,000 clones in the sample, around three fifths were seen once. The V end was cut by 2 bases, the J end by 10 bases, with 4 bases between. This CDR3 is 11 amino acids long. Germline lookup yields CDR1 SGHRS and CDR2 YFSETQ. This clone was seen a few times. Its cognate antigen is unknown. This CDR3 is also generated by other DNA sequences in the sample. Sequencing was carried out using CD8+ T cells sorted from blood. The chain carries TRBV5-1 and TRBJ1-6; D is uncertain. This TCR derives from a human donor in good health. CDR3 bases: TGCGCCAGCAGCTTAGAGTCACCCCTCCACTTT. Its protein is CASSLESPLHF.